This TCR beta chain was recovered during a study of cytomegalovirus exposure and HLA in healthy donors. Looking at the study overall: Early released data had about 85 million unique TCRs, all coming from HLA-typed donors.

Germline values: CDR1 MNHEY, CDR2 SMNVEV (reference sequence). The CDR3 length is 14 residues. V was pared by 0 bases and J by 4 bases, with 9 bases between. About this clone itself: Its antigen is currently unknown.

PCR involved 60 Vbeta and 13 Jbeta primers. Assay: immunoSEQ multiplex PCR; the TCRdb copy retains only in-frame clones and omits some. Found here are around 110,000 clones, approximately 80% of them singletons; the top ten hold around 4%. General study findings and limits: Presence/absence analyses rested on an assumption that sequencing depth was roughly uniform across donors. It is likely that the observed cluster of highly shared sequence variants was a sequencing artifact.

The source material was PBMCs. The source is a woman aged 30 to 39 in good health and CMV-seronegative. V gene TRBV27 combines with J gene TRBJ1-1, with D maybe TRBD1 (5 bases). The CDR3 DNA reads TGTGCCAGCAGTTTATCAGGAGGGGTCACTGAAGCTTTCTTT. Its protein product is CASSLSGGVTEAFF.